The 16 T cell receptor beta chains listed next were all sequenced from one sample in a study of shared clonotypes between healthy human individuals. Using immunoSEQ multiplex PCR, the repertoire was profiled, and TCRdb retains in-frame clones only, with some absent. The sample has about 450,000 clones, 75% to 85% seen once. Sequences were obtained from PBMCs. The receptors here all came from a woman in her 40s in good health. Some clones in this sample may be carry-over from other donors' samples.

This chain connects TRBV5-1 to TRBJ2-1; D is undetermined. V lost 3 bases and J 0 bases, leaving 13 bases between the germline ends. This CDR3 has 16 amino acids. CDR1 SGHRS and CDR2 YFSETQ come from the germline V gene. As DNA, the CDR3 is TGCGCCAGCAGCTCGCTGCCAACCGGCTCCTACAATGAGCAGTTCTTC. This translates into CASSSLPTGSYNEQFF.

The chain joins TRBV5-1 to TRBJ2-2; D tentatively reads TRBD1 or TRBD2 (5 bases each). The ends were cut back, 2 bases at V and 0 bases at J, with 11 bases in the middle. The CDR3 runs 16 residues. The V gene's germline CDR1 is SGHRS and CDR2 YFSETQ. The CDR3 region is CASSLWQGANTGELFF. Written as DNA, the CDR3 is TGCGCCAGCAGCTTATGGCAGGGAGCGAACACCGGGGAGCTGTTTTTT. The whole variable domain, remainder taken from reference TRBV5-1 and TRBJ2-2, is KAGVTQTPRYLIKTRGQQVTLSCSPISGHRSVSWYQQTPGQGLQFLFEYFSETQRNKGNFPGRFSGRQFSNSRSEMNVSTLELGDSALYLCASSLWQGANTGELFFGEGSRLTVL.

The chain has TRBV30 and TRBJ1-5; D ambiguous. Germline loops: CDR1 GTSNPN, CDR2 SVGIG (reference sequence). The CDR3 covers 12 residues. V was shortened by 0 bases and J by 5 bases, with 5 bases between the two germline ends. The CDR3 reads CAWSVFDQPQHF. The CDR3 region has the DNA TGTGCCTGGAGTGTCTTCGATCAGCCCCAGCATTTT.

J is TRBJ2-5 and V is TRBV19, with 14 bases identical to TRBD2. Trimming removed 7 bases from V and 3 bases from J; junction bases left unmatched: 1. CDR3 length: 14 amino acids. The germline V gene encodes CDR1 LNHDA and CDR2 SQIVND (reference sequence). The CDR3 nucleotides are TGTGCCAGTAAGGGACTAGCGGGAGAAGAGACCCAGTACTTC. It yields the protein CASKGLAGEETQYF.

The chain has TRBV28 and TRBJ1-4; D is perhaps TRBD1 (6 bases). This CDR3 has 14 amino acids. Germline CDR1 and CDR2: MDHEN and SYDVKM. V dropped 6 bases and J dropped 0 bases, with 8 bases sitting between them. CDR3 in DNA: TGTGCCAGCAGGGACAGAGCAACTAATGAAAAACTGTTTTTT. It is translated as CASRDRATNEKLFF.

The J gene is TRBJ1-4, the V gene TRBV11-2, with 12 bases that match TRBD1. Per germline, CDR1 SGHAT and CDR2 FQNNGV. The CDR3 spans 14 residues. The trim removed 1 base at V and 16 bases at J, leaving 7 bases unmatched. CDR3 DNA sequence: TGTGCCAGCAGCTTAGGGGGACAGGGGGCGCGTCGGTTTTTT. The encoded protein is CASSLGGQGARRFF. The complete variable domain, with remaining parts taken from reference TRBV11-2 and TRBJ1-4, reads EAGVAQSPRYKIIEKRQSVAFWCNPISGHATLYWYQQILGQGPKLLIQFQNNGVVDDSQLPKDRFSAERLKGVDSTLKIQPAKLEDSAVYLCASSLGGQGARRFFGSGTQLSVL.

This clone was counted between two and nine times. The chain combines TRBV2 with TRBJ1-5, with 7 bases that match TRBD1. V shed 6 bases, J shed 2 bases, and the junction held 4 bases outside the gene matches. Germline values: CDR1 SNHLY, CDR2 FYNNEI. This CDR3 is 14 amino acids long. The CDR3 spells CASSGDSRNQPQHF. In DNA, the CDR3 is TGTGCCAGCAGCGGGGACAGCCGCAATCAGCCCCAGCATTTT.

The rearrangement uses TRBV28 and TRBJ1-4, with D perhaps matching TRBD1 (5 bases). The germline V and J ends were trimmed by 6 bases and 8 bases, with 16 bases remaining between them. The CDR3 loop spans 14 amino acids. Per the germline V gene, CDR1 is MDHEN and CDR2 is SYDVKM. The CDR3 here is CASSPGGVREKLFF. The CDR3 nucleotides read TGTGCCAGCAGCCCTGGGGGGGTGAGGGAAAAACTGTTTTTT.

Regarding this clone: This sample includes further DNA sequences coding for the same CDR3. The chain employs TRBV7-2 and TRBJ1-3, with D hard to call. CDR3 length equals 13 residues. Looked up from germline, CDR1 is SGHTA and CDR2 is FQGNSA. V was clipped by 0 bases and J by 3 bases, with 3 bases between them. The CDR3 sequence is CASSLAVGNTIYF. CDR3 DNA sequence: TGTGCCAGCAGCTTAGCAGTTGGAAACACCATATATTTT.

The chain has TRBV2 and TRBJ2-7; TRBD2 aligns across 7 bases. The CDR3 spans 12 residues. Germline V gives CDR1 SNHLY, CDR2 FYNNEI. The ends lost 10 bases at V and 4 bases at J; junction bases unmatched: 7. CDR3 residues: CATSGGGYEQYF. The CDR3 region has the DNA TGTGCCACTTCGGGGGGAGGGTACGAGCAGTACTTC.

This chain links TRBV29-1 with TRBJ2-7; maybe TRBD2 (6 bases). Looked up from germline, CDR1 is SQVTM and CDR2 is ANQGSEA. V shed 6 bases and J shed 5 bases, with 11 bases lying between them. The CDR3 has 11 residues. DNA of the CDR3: TGCAGCGTGCGGCGGGGCGACGAGCAGTACTTC. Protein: CSVRRGDEQYF.

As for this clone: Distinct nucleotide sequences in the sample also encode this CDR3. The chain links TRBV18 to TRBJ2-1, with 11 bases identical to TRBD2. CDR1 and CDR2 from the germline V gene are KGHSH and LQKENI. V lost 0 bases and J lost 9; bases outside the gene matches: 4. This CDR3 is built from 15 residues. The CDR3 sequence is CASSPPTSGRGEQFF. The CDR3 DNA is TGTGCCAGCTCACCACCAACTAGCGGGAGAGGTGAGCAGTTCTTC. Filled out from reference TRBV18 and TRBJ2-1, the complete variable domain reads NAGVMQNPRHLVRRRGQEARLRCSPMKGHSHVYWYRQLPEEGLKFMVYLQKENIIDESGMPKERFSAEFPKEGPSILRIQQVVRGDSAAYFCASSPPTSGRGEQFFGPGTRLTVL.

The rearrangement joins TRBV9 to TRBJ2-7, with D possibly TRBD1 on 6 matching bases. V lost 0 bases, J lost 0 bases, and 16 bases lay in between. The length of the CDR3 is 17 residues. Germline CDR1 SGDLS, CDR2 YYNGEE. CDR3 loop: CASSVATKETGSYEQYF. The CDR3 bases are TGTGCCAGCAGCGTAGCTACTAAGGAGACAGGCTCCTACGAGCAGTACTTC. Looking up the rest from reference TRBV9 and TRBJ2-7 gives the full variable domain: DSGVTQTPKHLITATGQRVTLRCSPRSGDLSVYWYQQSLDQGLQFLIQYYNGEERAKGNILERFSAQQFPDLHSELNLSSLELGDSALYFCASSVATKETGSYEQYFGPGTRLTVT.

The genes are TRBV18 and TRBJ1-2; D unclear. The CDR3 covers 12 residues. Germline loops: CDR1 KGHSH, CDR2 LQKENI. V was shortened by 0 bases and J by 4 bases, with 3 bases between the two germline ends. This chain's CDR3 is CASSPPTYGYTF. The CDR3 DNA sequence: TGTGCCAGCTCACCACCCACCTATGGCTACACCTTC.

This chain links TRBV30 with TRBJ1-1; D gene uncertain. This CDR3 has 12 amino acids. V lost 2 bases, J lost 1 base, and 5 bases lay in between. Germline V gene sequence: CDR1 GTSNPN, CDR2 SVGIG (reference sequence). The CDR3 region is CAWSTSNTEAFF. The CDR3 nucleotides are TGTGCCTGGAGTACGTCGAACACTGAAGCTTTCTTT. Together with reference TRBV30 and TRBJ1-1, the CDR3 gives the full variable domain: SQTIHQWPATLVQPVGSPLSLECTVEGTSNPNLYWYRQAAGRGLQLLFYSVGIGQISSEVPQNLSASRPQDRQFILSSKKLLLSDSGFYLCAWSTSNTEAFFGQGTRLTVV.

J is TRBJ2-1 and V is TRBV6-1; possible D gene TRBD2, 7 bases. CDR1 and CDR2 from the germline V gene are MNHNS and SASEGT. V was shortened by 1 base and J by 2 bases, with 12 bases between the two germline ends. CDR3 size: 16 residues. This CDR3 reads CASSEVGGAAYNEQFF. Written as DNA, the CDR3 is TGTGCCAGCAGTGAAGTAGGGGGGGCCGCCTACAATGAGCAGTTCTTC.